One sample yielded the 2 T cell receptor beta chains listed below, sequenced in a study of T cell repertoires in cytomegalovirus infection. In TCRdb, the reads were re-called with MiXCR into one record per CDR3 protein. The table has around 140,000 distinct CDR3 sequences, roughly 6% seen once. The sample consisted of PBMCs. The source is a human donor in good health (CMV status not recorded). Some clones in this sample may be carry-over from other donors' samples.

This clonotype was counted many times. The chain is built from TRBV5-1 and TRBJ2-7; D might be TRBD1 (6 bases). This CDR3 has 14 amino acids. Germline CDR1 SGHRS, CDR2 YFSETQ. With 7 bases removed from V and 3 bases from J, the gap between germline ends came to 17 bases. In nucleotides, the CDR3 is TGCGCCAGCGGTACACAGGGCCTTTACTACGAGCAGTACTTC. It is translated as CASGTQGLYYEQYF.

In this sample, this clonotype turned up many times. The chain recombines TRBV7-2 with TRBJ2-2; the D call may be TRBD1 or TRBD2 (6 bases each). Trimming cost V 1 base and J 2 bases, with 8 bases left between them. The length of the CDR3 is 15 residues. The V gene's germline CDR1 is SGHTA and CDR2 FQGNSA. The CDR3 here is CASSLGGANTGELFF. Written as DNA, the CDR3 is TGTGCCAGCAGCTTAGGGGGGGCCAACACCGGGGAGCTGTTTTTT. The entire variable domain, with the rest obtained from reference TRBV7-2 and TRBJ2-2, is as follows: GAGVSQSPSNKVTEKGKDVELRCDPISGHTALYWYRQSLGQGLEFLIYFQGNSAPDKSGLPSDRFSAERTGGSVSTLTIQRTQQEDSAVYLCASSLGGANTGELFFGEGSRLTVL.